Included here is one TCR beta chain sequence, with context. The data belong to a study of control samples from healthy donors and cancer patients. This table comes from immunoSEQ multiplex PCR, and its TCRdb copy is limited to in-frame clones, with some not included. The sample includes some 82,000 clones, around 80% seen only once; the top ten take 11%. Trimming took 6 bases from V and 5 from J, leaving 18 bases between them. The length of the CDR3 is 14 residues. Germline V gene lookup returns CDR1 SGHRS and CDR2 YFSETQ. Sequenced input: PBMCs. The rearrangement links TRBV5-1 to TRBJ2-7; a possible D gene is TRBD2 (6 bases). The clonotype comes from a man aged 55 to 69 with head and neck cancer. The CDR3 bases are TGCGCCAGCAACCCACTGACTAGAGGAGACGAGCAGTACTTC. Protein sequence: CASNPLTRGDEQYF. Using reference TRBV5-1 and TRBJ2-7 for the parts outside the CDR3, the full variable domain is KAGVTQTPRYLIKTRGQQVTLSCSPISGHRSVSWYQQTPGQGLQFLFEYFSETQRNKGNFPGRFSGRQFSNSRSEMNVSTLELGDSALYLCASNPLTRGDEQYFGPGTRLTVT.